This T cell receptor beta chain was sequenced during a study of Ad26.COV2.S vaccination and SARS-CoV-2 variants (dated by TCRdb to about 2021). Concerning the study at large: Sequencing of the TCRbeta repertoire served to evaluate the specificity and breadth of SARS-CoV-2-reactive T cell receptors following Ad26.COV2.S vaccination. The TCR-sequenced set comprised approximately 30 samples: approximately 20 Ad26.COV2.S vaccine recipients, 5 placebo recipients and 8 SARS-CoV-2 convalescent individuals. The research as a whole found: The authors noted that total T cell responses may have been underestimated by the TCR breadth and depth analyses. After vaccination, spike-specific CD8+ and CD4+ T cell responses were reported to show substantial breadth. Non-spike TCR breadth was comparable between vaccine and placebo recipients, consistent with the vaccine containing only spike. Higher spike-specific TCR breadth was observed in Ad26.COV2.S recipients than in placebo recipients (P = 0.0014).

Explained via the paper, the time point label denotes: individuals recovered from natural SARS-CoV-2 infection. With respect to this clone: Its antigen is currently not known. No much larger clonotype is one base removed from it; base qualities were not supplied.

The CDR3 measures 15 amino acids from cysteine to phenylalanine. Of the read, only the CDR3 DNA is kept; its 45 bases are in frame from base 1. The V and J ends are trimmed by 5 bases and 0 bases, leaving 13 bases between them. The germline V gene provides CDR1 SGHTA and CDR2 FQGNSA. The immunoSEQ Assay was used to sequence TCRbeta CDR3 regions. After extraction, genomic DNA underwent amplification by bias-controlled multiplex PCR, followed by high-throughput sequencing. The source study handled its data this way. Collapsing and filtering of sequences were performed to quantify the absolute abundance of each unique TCRbeta CDR3 region. T cell fraction was estimated by normalization of TCRbeta template counts to usable DNA, with usable DNA being measured through amplification of reference genes present in all nucleated cells. Repertoire TCRs were annotated as SARS-CoV-2-specific when V gene, CDR3 amino acid sequence and J gene were exactly matched to a known reactive TCR set. The reference SARS-CoV-2 TCR set came from MIRA and was filtered for enrichment in COVID-19-positive ImmuneCODE repertoires, removing public or cross-reactive TCRs. Based on the MIRA antigens, annotated TCRs were further analysed at the level of specific ORF or position within ORF. Breadth was defined as annotated unique rearrangements over total unique productive rearrangements; depth was the summed frequency of those rearrangements. Two-sided Wilcoxon rank-sum tests were applied when comparing TCR breadth between groups. The source is immuneACCESS, and TCRdb retained only in-frame sequences with V and J called. Part of the clones is not carried over; for the studies checked, unresolved V genes explain less than half of this, and the remainder is unexplained. For V, J and clone size, that table is used; D and trimming come from the DNA. This sample comprises about 350,000 clones, 90% to 95% of them detected only once. The top ten clonotypes cover about 3.8% of the sample.

The V and J segments used are TRBV7-2 and TRBJ1-2, with TRBD1 as a weak D call on 6 bases. The TCR sequence derives from a human donor who had recovered from COVID-19. The specimen was peripheral blood, collected after recovery from COVID-19. The base sequence is TGTGCCAGCAGCAGGGGGGTCGAAGCTAACTATGGCTACACCTTC. Its product reads: CASSRGVEANYGYTF.